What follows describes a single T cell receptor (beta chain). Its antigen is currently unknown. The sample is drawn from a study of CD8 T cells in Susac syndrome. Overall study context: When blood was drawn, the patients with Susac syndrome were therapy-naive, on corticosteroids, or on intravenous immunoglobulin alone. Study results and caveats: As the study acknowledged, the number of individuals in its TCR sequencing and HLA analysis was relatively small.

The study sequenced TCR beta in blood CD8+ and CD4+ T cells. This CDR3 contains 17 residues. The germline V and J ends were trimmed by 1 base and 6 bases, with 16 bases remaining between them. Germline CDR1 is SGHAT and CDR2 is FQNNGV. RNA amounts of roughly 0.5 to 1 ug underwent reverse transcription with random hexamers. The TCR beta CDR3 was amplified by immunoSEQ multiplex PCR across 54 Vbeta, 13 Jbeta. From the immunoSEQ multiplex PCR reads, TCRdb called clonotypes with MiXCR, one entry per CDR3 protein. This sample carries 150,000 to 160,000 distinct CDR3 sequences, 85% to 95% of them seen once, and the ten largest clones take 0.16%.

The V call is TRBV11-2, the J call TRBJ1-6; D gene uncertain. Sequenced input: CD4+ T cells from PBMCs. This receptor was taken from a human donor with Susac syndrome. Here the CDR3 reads CASSLVPTPAGNSPLHF. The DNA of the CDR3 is TGTGCCAGCAGCTTAGTTCCGACCCCCGCCGGTAATTCACCCCTCCACTTT.